The next 13 T cell receptor beta chains were all read from a single sample in a study of graft-versus-host responses after intestinal transplantation. The repertoire was sequenced with immunoSEQ multiplex PCR; TCRdb's copy has only in-frame clones and lacks some. The sample has approximately 1,600 clones; roughly 60% are singletons. Responders that carried the CFSE label, about 200,000 of them, were plated with about 200,000 irradiated, violet-dye-labeled stimulator cells. The starting material was alloreactive CD8+ T cells from a mixed lymphocyte reaction culture, obtained before transplantation. The subset: CFSE-low proliferating T cells sorted from roughly six-day pre-transplant mixed lymphocyte reaction (GvH or HvG direction). The receptors here all came from a human patient who was an organ donor for intestinal transplantation.

V and J are TRBV7-8 and TRBJ2-7; D is possibly TRBD1 (6 bases). Trimming removed 1 base at V and 2 bases at J, with 12 bases between. This CDR3 has 15 residues. Germline lookup yields CDR1 SGHVS and CDR2 FQNEAQ. The CDR3 spells CASSLEAQGTYEQYF. CDR3 in DNA: TGTGCCAGCAGCTTAGAGGCTCAGGGGACCTACGAGCAGTACTTC.

Points on this clone: Other DNA sequences in the same sample also yield this CDR3. This chain connects TRBV5-1 to TRBJ1-1; no clear D gene. This CDR3 region has 13 residues. Trimming cost V 0 bases and J 1 base, with 4 bases left between them. Germline CDR1 and CDR2: SGHRS and YFSETQ. As DNA, the CDR3 is TGCGCCAGCAGCTTGGCAGGGAACACTGAAGCTTTCTTT. Its translation: CASSLAGNTEAFF.

DNA for the CDR3: TGTGCCAGCACCCCTCCCCCAGCTAGCGTGAAGACCCAGTACTTC. It codes for CASTPPPASVKTQYF. This rearrangement joins TRBV7-9 to TRBJ2-5; D is perhaps TRBD2 (6 bases). The V gene lost 7 bases and the J gene lost 6 bases, with 21 bases spanning the gap. In germline, CDR1 is SEHNR, CDR2 FQNEAQ (reference sequence). The CDR3 spans 15 residues. Based on the CDR3 plus reference TRBV7-9 and TRBJ2-5, the full variable domain is DTGVSQNPRHKITKRGQNVTFRCDPISEHNRLYWYRQTLGQGPEFLTYFQNEAQLEKSRLLSDRFSAERPKGSFSTLEIQRTEQGDSAMYLCASTPPPASVKTQYFGPGTRLLVL.

The chain links TRBV2 to TRBJ2-1; 10 bases map to TRBD2. V was pared by 3 bases and J by 2 bases, with 1 base of the junction left unmatched. The germline V gene has CDR1 SNHLY and CDR2 FYNNEI. The CDR3 length is 15 residues. As DNA, the CDR3 is TGTGCCAGCAGTGAGAGCGGGGGGGCCTACAATGAGCAGTTCTTC. Amino acid sequence: CASSESGGAYNEQFF.

V gene TRBV27 combines with J gene TRBJ2-3, with 9 bases lining up with TRBD2. From germline, CDR1 is MNHEY and CDR2 SMNVEV (reference sequence). The V gene end was trimmed by 6 bases and the J gene end by 4 bases; junction bases not matched to a gene: 14. The CDR3 is 17 residues long. The chain's CDR3 is CASSPLAGLAGPDTQYF. CDR3 in DNA: TGTGCCAGCAGCCCCCTGGCTGGGCTAGCGGGGCCAGATACGCAGTATTTT.

This chain connects TRBV9 to TRBJ2-5; D may be TRBD1 (6 bases). Near its end, the DNA agrees better with TRBJ2-7, so the J call may be wrong. Germline CDR1 SGDLS, CDR2 YYNGEE. The CDR3 loop spans 14 amino acids. As DNA, the CDR3 is TGTGCCAGCAGCCCATGGGACAATTCCTACGAGCAGTACTTC. Translation gives CASSPWDNSYEQYF.

V and J are TRBV7-6 and TRBJ2-2; D is unclear. Germline CDR1 reads SGHVS; CDR2 reads FNYEAQ. V lost 4 bases to trimming and J lost 5 bases, with 14 bases between them. The length of the CDR3 is 15 residues. CDR3 sequence reads: CASSWVPDGTGELFF. CDR3 in DNA: TGTGCCAGCAGCTGGGTACCCGACGGTACCGGGGAGCTGTTTTTT. Looking up the rest from reference TRBV7-6 and TRBJ2-2 gives the full variable domain: GAGVSQSPRYKVTKRGQDVALRCDPISGHVSLYWYRQALGQGPEFLTYFNYEAQQDKSGLPNDRFSAERPEGSISTLTIQRTEQRDSAMYRCASSWVPDGTGELFFGEGSRLTVL.

In this sample, this clone turned up once. This chain links TRBV4-1 with TRBJ1-1; maybe TRBD1 (6 bases). This CDR3 contains 12 residues. Trimming cost V 8 bases and J 5 bases, with 12 bases left between them. CDR1 is MGHRA and CDR2 is YSYEKL in the germline V gene. CDR3: CASRTGLTEAFF. The CDR3 coding sequence is TGCGCCAGCCGTACAGGGTTGACTGAAGCTTTCTTT.

The gene calls are TRBV27 and TRBJ1-2; D is undetermined. V was pared by 0 bases and J by 5 bases, with 7 bases between. Germline loops: CDR1 MNHEY, CDR2 SMNVEV (reference sequence). This CDR3 region has 13 residues. The DNA for the CDR3 is TGTGCCAGCAGTTTATCCTCCACATATGGCTACACCTTC. Translating gives CASSLSSTYGYTF.

J is TRBJ1-1 and V is TRBV12-5; 7 positions match TRBD1. The CDR3 contains 13 residues. The germline gives CDR1 LGHNT, CDR2 FRNRAP. The trim removed 9 bases at V and 2 bases at J, leaving 6 bases unmatched. This CDR3 is CASGTEINTEAFF. The DNA for the CDR3 is TGTGCTAGCGGGACAGAAATAAACACTGAAGCTTTCTTT.

This clone was found a few times. This chain uses TRBV16 with TRBJ1-2; 7 bases are a match to TRBD1. There are 15 residues in the CDR3. The V gene end was trimmed by 4 bases and the J gene end by 4 bases; junction bases not matched to a gene: 9. The germline V gene has CDR1 KGHSY and CDR2 FQNENV. CDR3 sequence reads: CASSLLGTETYGYTF. Written as DNA, the CDR3 is TGTGCCAGCAGCCTTCTTGGGACAGAGACCTATGGCTACACCTTC.

The chain is built from TRBV7-8 and TRBJ1-5; D is undetermined. Trimming stripped 0 bases from V and 3 bases from J, with 9 bases between. From germline, CDR1 is SGHVS and CDR2 FQNEAQ. CDR3 size: 15 residues. The DNA for the CDR3 is TGTGCCAGCAGCTTAGCGCCCGGCTCCAATCAGCCCCAGCATTTT. This sequence encodes CASSLAPGSNQPQHF.

This sequence joins TRBV6-5 and TRBJ2-7; no clear D. Deletions cut 8 bases from V and 3 bases from J, with 11 bases between. This CDR3 spans 12 amino acids. Germline V gene data show CDR1 as MNHEY and CDR2 as SVGAGI. The CDR3, as DNA: TGTGCCAGCGGCCCTAGGAGCTACGAGCAGTACTTC. It yields the protein CASGPRSYEQYF.